These 32 T cell receptor beta chains were sequenced from one sample in a study of early T cells in non-severe SARS-CoV-2 infection. TCRdb re-called the 5' RACE reads with MiXCR, one entry per CDR3 protein. This table holds roughly 68,000 distinct CDR3 sequences, around 4.9% found once. Sequencing was performed on whole blood. These receptors were collected from an adult who was a healthcare worker with PCR-confirmed SARS-CoV-2 infection or an uninfected control (not recorded which).

The V and J genes are TRBV30 and TRBJ2-1; the D call may be TRBD1 or TRBD2 (6 bases each). The germline gives CDR1 GTSNPN, CDR2 SVGIG (reference sequence). The CDR3 contains 11 residues. CDR3 region: CAAGQLNEQFF. The CDR3 coding sequence is TGTGCGGCGGGACAATTAAATGAGCAGTTCTTC.

This clonotype was counted at least ten times. This chain connects TRBV4-2 to TRBJ2-2, with D tentatively TRBD2 (6 bases). V lost 3 bases to trimming and J lost 5 bases, with 19 bases between them. The germline V gene encodes CDR1 LGHNA and CDR2 YNFKEQ. This CDR3 has 17 residues. The CDR3 bases are TGTGCCAGCAGCCAGGCAAGAGGGACTCGACGGACCGGGGAGCTGTTTTTT. Translation gives CASSQARGTRRTGELFF.

This clonotype appeared a few times. J is TRBJ2-3 and V is TRBV19; possibly TRBD2 for D (6 bases). V dropped 3 bases and J dropped 4 bases, with 14 bases sitting between them. Germline lookup yields CDR1 LNHDA and CDR2 SQIVND (reference sequence). This CDR3 spans 15 amino acids. As DNA, the CDR3 is TGTGCCAGTAGTATCGGAGGGGCGCCCCCAGATACGCAGTATTTT. Its protein is CASSIGGAPPDTQYF.

This clonotype was detected many times. V usage is TRBV4-1 and J usage is TRBJ1-2; unclear D gene. This CDR3 contains 15 residues. Per germline, CDR1 MGHRA and CDR2 YSYEKL. With 0 bases removed from V and 8 bases from J, the gap between germline ends came to 16 bases. Here the CDR3 DNA reads TGCGCCAGCAGCCAAGATCTGGGAACCGAGACGGGCTACACCTTC. Translated: CASSQDLGTETGYTF.

This clonotype appeared many times. The chain recombines TRBV5-1 with TRBJ2-3, with 8 bases matching TRBD2. Germline CDR1 is SGHRS and CDR2 is YFSETQ. The CDR3 length is 16 residues. The V and J ends lost 1 base and 0 bases, in that order; junction bases with no gene match: 4. CDR3 sequence: CASSLPTSVSTDTQYF. As DNA, the CDR3 is TGCGCCAGCAGCTTGCCGACTAGCGTTAGCACAGATACGCAGTATTTT.

This clonotype was observed at least ten times. An end of the junction does not agree with germline; a read error may underlie this. The chain uses TRBV4-3 and TRBJ2-7; 14 bases are a match to TRBD2. This CDR3 spans 19 amino acids. Germline V gene lookup returns CDR1 LGHNA and CDR2 YSLEER. The CDR3 DNA is TGCGCCAGCAGCCAAGAACCACCGGGACTAGCGGGAGAAATCTACGAGCAGCACTTC. It codes for CASSQEPPGLAGEIYEQHF.

V and J are TRBV5-4 and TRBJ1-2; maybe TRBD1 (5 bases). Trimming removed 0 bases at V and 2 bases at J, with 17 bases between. Per germline, CDR1 SGHNT and CDR2 YYREEE (reference sequence). This CDR3 comprises 17 residues. The CDR3 loop is CASSLGLARQNNYGYTF. CDR3 bases: TGTGCCAGCAGCTTGGGGTTGGCGCGACAGAACAACTATGGCTACACCTTC.

The chain uses TRBV29-1 and TRBJ2-3; D may be TRBD2 (6 bases). There are 13 residues in the CDR3. Germline-derived CDR1 and CDR2 are SQVTM and ANQGSEA. Between the trimmed V and J ends, which lost 2 bases and 2 bases, there was a span of 8 bases. This chain's CDR3 is CSVERGYTDTQYF. The CDR3 DNA reads as TGCAGCGTTGAACGGGGGTACACAGATACGCAGTATTTT.

This clonotype was seen many times. The chain carries TRBV20-1 and TRBJ2-7, with D perhaps matching TRBD1 (5 bases). Germline assignment: CDR1 DFQATT and CDR2 SNEGSKA (reference sequence). The CDR3 is made up of 14 amino acids. V was clipped by 3 bases and J by 3 bases, with 15 bases between them. The DNA of the CDR3 is TGCAGTGCTAGCGGCAGGGCACCAATCTACGAGCAGTACTTC. Protein sequence: CSASGRAPIYEQYF.

This clonotype was seen more than once but under ten times. The chain uses TRBV4-2 and TRBJ2-7; no clear D. V was trimmed by 4 bases and J by 7 bases, leaving 11 bases between them. The CDR3 contains 12 residues. The germline V gene encodes CDR1 LGHNA and CDR2 YNFKEQ. CDR3 sequence: CASSPSSQEQYF. The CDR3 nucleotides read TGTGCCAGCAGCCCCTCGTCGCAGGAGCAGTACTTC.

This clonotype was seen repeatedly, ten times or more. V usage is TRBV19 and J usage is TRBJ1-5; TRBD1 matches 7 bases. The CDR3 contains 16 residues. V was clipped by 3 bases and J by 3 bases; unmatched bases: 8. CDR1 and CDR2 from the germline V gene are LNHDA and SQIVND (reference sequence). As DNA, the CDR3 is TGTGCCAGTAGTATGGGCAGGGGGTCCCTCAATCAGCCCCAGCATTTT. Translating gives CASSMGRGSLNQPQHF.

The sample holds a few counts of this clonotype. This chain uses TRBV15 with TRBJ2-6; D gene ambiguous. Trimming pared 1 base from V and 2 bases from J, leaving 0 bases between. The CDR3 covers 13 residues. CDR1 and CDR2 (germline): LNHNV, YYDKDF (reference sequence). For the CDR3, the DNA is TGTGCCACCAGCAGAGCTGGGGCCAACGTCCTGACTTTC. Its protein is CATSRAGANVLTF.

This clonotype showed up many times. The rearrangement uses TRBV3-1 and TRBJ2-3; D is unclear. The CDR3 length is 13 residues. The germline CDR1 and CDR2 sequences are LGHDT and YNNKEL (reference sequence). The V gene lost 3 bases and the J gene lost 2 bases, with 6 bases spanning the gap. This chain's CDR3 is CASSQAFTDTQYF. In DNA form, the CDR3 reads TGTGCCAGCAGCCAGGCCTTCACAGATACGCAGTATTTT.

The J gene is TRBJ1-1, the V gene TRBV30; D is undetermined. V was clipped by 5 bases and J by 1 base, with 5 bases between them. This CDR3 has 11 amino acids. In germline, CDR1 is GTSNPN, CDR2 SVGIG (reference sequence). CDR3 loop: CAWQRNTEAFF. DNA of the CDR3: TGTGCCTGGCAGAGGAACACTGAAGCTTTCTTT.

The rearrangement uses TRBV20-1 and TRBJ1-6; 7 positions match TRBD1. Germline CDR1 reads DFQATT; CDR2 reads SNEGSKA (reference sequence). This CDR3 region has 17 residues. The V gene end was trimmed by 0 bases and the J gene end by 4 bases; junction bases not matched to a gene: 9. CDR3 region: CSARDLQGETYNSPLHF. CDR3 in DNA: TGCAGTGCTAGAGACCTCCAGGGGGAAACTTATAATTCACCCCTCCACTTT.

The table lists this clonotype with a few counts. The chain has TRBV9 and TRBJ2-3; 10 positions agree with TRBD2. The germline V gene has CDR1 SGDLS and CDR2 YYNGEE. Trimming cost V 4 bases and J 5 bases; bases outside gene matches: 13. The CDR3 is 17 residues long. CDR3 coding DNA: TGTGCCAGCAGCCCCCAGCGCCCTAGCGGGAGAAGAGATACGCAGTATTTT. This sequence encodes CASSPQRPSGRRDTQYF.

This clonotype came up many times. The chain has TRBV29-1 and TRBJ2-7; no reliable D call. The V end lost 1 base, the J end lost 5 bases, and 12 bases lay between the germline ends. CDR1 and CDR2 (germline): SQVTM, ANQGSEA. The CDR3 covers 13 residues. CDR3 DNA: TGCAGCGTTGAAGGGCCCGAAGAAGACGAGCAGTACTTC. Translating gives CSVEGPEEDEQYF.

In its sample, this clonotype was seen a few times. The rearrangement joins TRBV6-1 to TRBJ1-1; the D gene is possibly TRBD1 (5 bases). Trimming pared 2 bases from V and 2 bases from J, leaving 12 bases between. The CDR3 is 15 residues long. The germline CDR1 and CDR2 sequences are MNHNS and SASEGT. CDR3 in DNA: TGTGCCAGCAGTGAAATCGCGGGACGTAACACTGAAGCTTTCTTT. This gives the protein CASSEIAGRNTEAFF.

This clonotype was seen a few times. The chain recombines TRBV11-2 with TRBJ2-7; D might be TRBD1 or TRBD2, each matching 5 bases. Between the trimmed V and J ends, which lost 5 bases and 0 bases, there was a span of 11 bases. This CDR3 has 14 amino acids. Germline CDR1 is SGHAT and CDR2 is FQNNGV. DNA for the CDR3: TGTGCCAGCAGCCCGGCAGGGACCTCCTACGAGCAGTACTTC. It is translated as CASSPAGTSYEQYF.

This clonotype was counted at least ten times. The rearrangement joins TRBV20-1 to TRBJ2-3; tentative D call: TRBD1 (6 bases). V lost 3 bases and J lost 4, with 17 bases in between. Germline values: CDR1 DFQATT, CDR2 SNEGSKA (reference sequence). This CDR3 spans 15 amino acids. CDR3 in amino acids: CSASPRGAGADTQYF. As DNA, the CDR3 is TGCAGTGCTAGCCCGCGTGGGGCAGGGGCAGATACGCAGTATTTT.

This clonotype was observed a handful of times. The J gene is TRBJ2-5, the V gene TRBV6-2 or TRBV6-3; D ambiguous. Germline V gives CDR1 MNHEY, CDR2 SVGEGT. V shed 2 bases and J shed 4 bases, with 8 bases lying between them. The length of the CDR3 is 13 residues. DNA for the CDR3: TGTGCCAGCAGTTACAGGCGTCTAGAGACCCAGTACTTC. Protein product: CASSYRRLETQYF.

This clonotype was detected many times. The V and J genes are TRBV6-6 and TRBJ2-3, with 14 bases matching TRBD2. The length of the CDR3 is 18 residues. Germline V gene data show CDR1 as MNHNY and CDR2 as SVGAGI (reference sequence). V lost 1 base to trimming and J lost 6 bases; unmatched junction nucleotides: 9. Written as DNA, the CDR3 is TGTGCCAGCAGTTACTACAAACGACTAGCGGGAGGGGTTGATACGCAGTATTTT. This sequence encodes CASSYYKRLAGGVDTQYF.

In this sample, this clonotype turned up a few times. This chain links TRBV7-3 with TRBJ2-7; TRBD1 matches 8 bases. V was clipped by 3 bases and J by 6 bases; unmatched bases: 4. This CDR3 spans 13 amino acids. In germline, CDR1 is SGHTA, CDR2 FQGTGA. The CDR3 sequence is CASSFDRGSEQYF. CDR3 DNA sequence: TGTGCCAGCAGCTTCGACAGGGGTAGCGAGCAGTACTTC.

This clonotype came up many times. The gene calls are TRBV5-1 and TRBJ1-1; TRBD1 is a possible D gene (5 bases). V lost 4 bases and J 5 bases, leaving 12 bases between the germline ends. Germline CDR1 SGHRS, CDR2 YFSETQ. The CDR3 is made up of 13 amino acids. The DNA for the CDR3 is TGCGCCAGCAGCCTATTTGGGGGGACTGAAGCTTTCTTT. It yields the protein CASSLFGGTEAFF.

V and J are TRBV7-6 and TRBJ2-5, with D hard to call. This CDR3 comprises 13 residues. Germline V gives CDR1 SGHVS, CDR2 FNYEAQ. V lost 3 bases, J lost 2 bases, and 7 bases lay in between. The CDR3 loop reads CASSFLEQETQYF. The DNA for the CDR3 is TGTGCCAGCAGCTTTTTAGAGCAAGAGACCCAGTACTTC.

This clonotype was seen at least ten times. The chain employs TRBV12-3 or TRBV12-4 and TRBJ1-2, with TRBD1 as a possible D gene (6 bases). V lost 6 bases and J lost 6, with 14 bases in between. The CDR3 is 13 residues long. The CDR3 DNA is TGTGCCAGCAGGAAAGCGAAGGGGGATGGCTACACCTTC. Its translation: CASRKAKGDGYTF.

This clonotype has at least ten counts. The chain uses TRBV12-5 and TRBJ2-7; possible D gene TRBD2, 5 bases. Germline V gene lookup returns CDR1 LGHNT and CDR2 FRNRAP. This CDR3 has 14 amino acids. V lost 6 bases and J 5 bases, leaving 17 bases between the germline ends. The CDR3 here is CASGLPPGFHEQYF. CDR3 DNA sequence: TGTGCTAGTGGGCTACCCCCGGGGTTCCACGAGCAGTACTTC.

This clonotype was observed a handful of times. V usage is TRBV7-2 and J usage is TRBJ2-1; 9 bases fit TRBD2. The CDR3 extends over 14 amino acids. In germline, CDR1 is SGHTA, CDR2 FQGNSA. Losses at the gene ends were 5 bases for V and 6 bases for J; bases not matched to a gene: 5. The CDR3 is CASSASGVPNEQFF. The CDR3 DNA reads TGTGCCAGCAGCGCTAGCGGGGTTCCCAATGAGCAGTTCTTC.

The V call is TRBV29-1, the J call TRBJ2-2, with D unclear. The germline V gene has CDR1 SQVTM and CDR2 ANQGSEA. The CDR3 extends over 14 amino acids. V was pared by 5 bases and J by 1 base, with 11 bases between. This CDR3 reads CSVRSEKNTGELFF. The CDR3 region has the DNA TGCAGCGTTCGGTCAGAGAAGAACACCGGGGAGCTGTTTTTT.

This chain uses TRBV7-2 with TRBJ2-7; 12 bases map to TRBD2. The CDR3 extends over 15 amino acids. The germline V gene has CDR1 SGHTA and CDR2 FQGNSA. V shed 3 bases, J shed 3 bases, and the junction held 3 bases outside the gene matches. CDR3 amino acids: CASSLTSGSIYEQYF. The CDR3 region has the DNA TGTGCCAGCAGCTTGACTAGCGGGAGTATCTACGAGCAGTACTTC.

This clonotype was detected ten times or more. V usage is TRBV20-1 and J usage is TRBJ1-1; perhaps TRBD1 as D (6 bases). The CDR3 length is 14 residues. Germline V gives CDR1 DFQATT, CDR2 SNEGSKA (reference sequence). V lost 0 bases to trimming and J lost 4 bases, with 12 bases between them. The CDR3 loop reads CSARDQGWFTEAFF. The CDR3 coding sequence is TGCAGTGCTAGAGATCAGGGGTGGTTCACTGAAGCTTTCTTT.

This clonotype was counted many times. This chain uses TRBV29-1 with TRBJ1-2; TRBD1 might be the D (6 bases). Trimming shortened V by 4 bases and J by 4 bases, and 10 bases separated the two germline ends. Germline V gene sequence: CDR1 SQVTM, CDR2 ANQGSEA. The CDR3 has 12 amino acids. The CDR3, as DNA: TGCAGCGTTGGCGAGGGGGGCTATGGCTACACCTTC. Its translation: CSVGEGGYGYTF.